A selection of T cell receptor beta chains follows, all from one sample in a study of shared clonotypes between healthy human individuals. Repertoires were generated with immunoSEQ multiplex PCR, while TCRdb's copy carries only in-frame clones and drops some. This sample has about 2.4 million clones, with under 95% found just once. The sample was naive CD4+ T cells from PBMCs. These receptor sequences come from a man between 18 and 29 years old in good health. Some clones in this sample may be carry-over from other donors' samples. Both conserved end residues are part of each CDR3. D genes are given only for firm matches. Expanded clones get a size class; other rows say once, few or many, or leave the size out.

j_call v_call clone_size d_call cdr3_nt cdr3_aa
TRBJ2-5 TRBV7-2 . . TGTGCCAGCACCTCAGGGGGGCTAGCAGCCGGTCAAGAGACCCAGTACTTC CASTSGGLAAGQETQYF
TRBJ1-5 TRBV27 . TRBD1 TGTGCCAGCAGGCGATACGGGACAGATAATCAGCCCCAGCATTTT CASRRYGTDNQPQHF
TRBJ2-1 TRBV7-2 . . TGTGCCAGCAGCCTGGGGCGGTGGAATGAGCAGTTCTTC CASSLGRWNEQFF
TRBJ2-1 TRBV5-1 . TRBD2 TGCGCCAGCAGCCCACTAGCGGGAGTAAACAATGAGCAGTTCTTC CASSPLAGVNNEQFF
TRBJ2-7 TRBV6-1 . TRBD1 TGTGCCAGCACAACCGGGACAGGGGGAAACCGCGAGCAGTACTTC CASTTGTGGNREQYF
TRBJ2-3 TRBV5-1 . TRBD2 TGCGCCAGCAGCTTTCTAGCGGGAGGGCCCCCAGATACGCAGTATTTT CASSFLAGGPPDTQYF
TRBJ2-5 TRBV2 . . TGTGCCAGCACCCAAGCAACAGGCCAAGAGACCCAGTACTTC CASTQATGQETQYF
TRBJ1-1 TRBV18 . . TGTGCCAGCTCACCATTGGGGGCGGTGAACACTGAAGCTTTCTTT CASSPLGAVNTEAFF
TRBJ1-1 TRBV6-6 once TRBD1 TGTGCCAGCTTTGAAAGTGGACAGGGGGGCACTGAAGCTTTCTTT CASFESGQGGTEAFF
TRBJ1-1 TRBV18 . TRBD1 TGTGCCAGCTCTGCGGACAGGGTGATAGCTGAAGCTTTCTTT CASSADRVIAEAFF
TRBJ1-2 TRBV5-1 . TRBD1 TGCGCCAGCAGCCCCGGGACAGGGGGGTTAGGGTTAAATGGCTACACCTTC CASSPGTGGLGLNGYTF
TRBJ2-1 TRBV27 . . TGTGCCACCGCAAGGTATTCGGGGGCTAGGGAGCAGTTCTTC CATARYSGAREQFF
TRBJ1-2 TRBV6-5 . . TGTGCCAGCAGTTACCCTAACCGGGGAGGGACGTATGGCTACACCTTC CASSYPNRGGTYGYTF
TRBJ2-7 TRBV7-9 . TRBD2 TGTGCCAGCAGCCCCCGTAACGGACTAGCTTACGAGCAGTACTTC CASSPRNGLAYEQYF
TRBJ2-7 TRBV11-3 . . TGTGCCAGCAGCTCCCGGGACCGAGTGAGCTCCTACGAGCAGTACTTC CASSSRDRVSSYEQYF
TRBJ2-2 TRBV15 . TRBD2 TGTGCCACCAGCAGATTACTAGCGGTAGCGAACACCGGGGAGCTGTTTTTT CATSRLLAVANTGELFF
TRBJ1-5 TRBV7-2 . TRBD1 TGTGCCAGCAGCCCGCAGGGGGCAGGTCAGCCCCAGCATTTT CASSPQGAGQPQHF
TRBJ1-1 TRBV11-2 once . TGTGCCAGCAGTCCCACCGTTCCGAACACTGAAGCTTTCTTT CASSPTVPNTEAFF
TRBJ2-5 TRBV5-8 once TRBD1 TGTGCCAATTTTAAGGGGGCTTTAAAAGAGACCCAGTACTTC CANFKGALKETQYF
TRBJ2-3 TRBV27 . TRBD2 TGTGCCAGCAGTTTAAGGGGACTAACAGATACGCAGTATTTT CASSLRGLTDTQYF
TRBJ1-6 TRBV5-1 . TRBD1 TGCGCCAGCAGCTTGGGCCAGGGGGCCGAATATAGCAATTCACCCCTCCACTTT CASSLGQGAEYSNSPLHF
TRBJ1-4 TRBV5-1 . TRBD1 TGCGCCAGCAGCTTGGCCGGGACAGAGCATGAAAAACTGTTTTTT CASSLAGTEHEKLFF
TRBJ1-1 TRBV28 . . TGTGCCAGCATTATGGGGGGGGCTAGGAACACTGAAGCTTTCTTT CASIMGGARNTEAFF
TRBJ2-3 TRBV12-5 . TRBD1 TGTGCTAGTGGTCCGGGACAGAGCACAGATACGCAGTATTTT CASGPGQSTDTQYF
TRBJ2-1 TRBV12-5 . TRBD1 TGTGCTAGTGGTACTTCGACAGGGGGCTGCAATGAGCAGTTCTTC CASGTSTGGCNEQFF
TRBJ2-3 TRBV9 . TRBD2 TGTGCCAGCAGCACTAGCGGGAGGGCCCAAGGTACGCAGTATTTT CASSTSGRAQGTQYF
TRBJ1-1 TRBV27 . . TGTGCCAGCAGTTTAGGAGGAAGTAGAGGGGACGCTTTCTTT CASSLGGSRGDAFF
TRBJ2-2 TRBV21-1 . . TGTGCCAGCAGCATCTCCGGGACTAGAGGGAACACCGGGGAGCTGTTTTTT CASSISGTRGNTGELFF
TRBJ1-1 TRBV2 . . TGTGCCAGCAGCAGGGAGGGGAACACTGAAGCTTTCTTT CASSREGNTEAFF
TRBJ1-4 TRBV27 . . TGTGCCAGCAGTTTATCGGAAACTAATGAAAAACTGTTTTTT CASSLSETNEKLFF
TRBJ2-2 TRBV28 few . TGTGCCAGCAGTTTAGGGAGGGGACAGGTCACCGGGGAGCTGTTTTTT CASSLGRGQVTGELFF
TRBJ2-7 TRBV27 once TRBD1 TGTGCCAGCCGCAACCTCGGGACAGACCACTACGAGCAGTACTTC CASRNLGTDHYEQYF
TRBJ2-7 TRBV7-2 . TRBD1 TGTGCCAGCAGCACCGATAGGACAGGGGCCGAGCAGTACTTC CASSTDRTGAEQYF
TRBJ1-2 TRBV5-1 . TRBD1 TGCGCCAGCAGCTTGCCGGGACAGGGAGGCGGAGGCTACACCTTC CASSLPGQGGGGYTF
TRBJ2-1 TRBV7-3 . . TGTGCCAGCAGCCCAACGAGGGACGCCCACAATGAGCAGTTCTTC CASSPTRDAHNEQFF
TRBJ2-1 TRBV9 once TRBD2 TGTGCCAGCAGCGTGTTATCTAGCGGGAACCCTCCCGAGCAGTTCTTC CASSVLSSGNPPEQFF
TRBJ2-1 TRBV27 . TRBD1 TGTGCCAGCAGGATCCGGGACAGGGGAATGAATGAGCAGTTCTTC CASRIRDRGMNEQFF
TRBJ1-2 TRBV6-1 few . TGTGCCTGGGGCAGCAACTATGGCTACACCTTC CAWGSNYGYTF
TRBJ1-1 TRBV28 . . TGTGCCAGCAGTGGGCAATTCACAGCGAACACTGAAGCTTTCTTT CASSGQFTANTEAFF
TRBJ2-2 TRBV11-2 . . TGTGCCAGCACCTCTTCTTGGGAGGTGTTTTTT CASTSSWEVFF